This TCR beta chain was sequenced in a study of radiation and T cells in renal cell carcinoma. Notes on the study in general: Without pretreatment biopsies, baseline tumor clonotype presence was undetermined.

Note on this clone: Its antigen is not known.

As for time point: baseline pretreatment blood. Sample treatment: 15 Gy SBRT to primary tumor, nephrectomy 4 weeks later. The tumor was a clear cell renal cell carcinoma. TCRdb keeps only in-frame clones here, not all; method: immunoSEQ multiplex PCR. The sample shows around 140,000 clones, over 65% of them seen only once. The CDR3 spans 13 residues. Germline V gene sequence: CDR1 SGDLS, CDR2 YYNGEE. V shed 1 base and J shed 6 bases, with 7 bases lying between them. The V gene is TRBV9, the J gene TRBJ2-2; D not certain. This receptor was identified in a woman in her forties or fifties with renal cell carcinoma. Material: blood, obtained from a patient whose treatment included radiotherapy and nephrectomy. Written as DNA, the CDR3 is TGTGCCAGCAGCGTAACCGTCGCCGGGGAGCTGTTTTTT. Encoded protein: CASSVTVAGELFF.